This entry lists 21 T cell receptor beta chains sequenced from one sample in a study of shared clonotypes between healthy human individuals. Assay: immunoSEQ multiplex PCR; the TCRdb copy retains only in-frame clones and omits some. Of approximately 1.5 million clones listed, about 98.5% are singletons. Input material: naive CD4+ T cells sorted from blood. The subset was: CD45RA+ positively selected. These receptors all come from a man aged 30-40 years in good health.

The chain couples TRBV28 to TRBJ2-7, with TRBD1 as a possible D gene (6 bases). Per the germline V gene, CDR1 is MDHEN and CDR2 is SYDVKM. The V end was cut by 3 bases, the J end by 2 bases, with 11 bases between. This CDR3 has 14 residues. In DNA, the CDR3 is TGTGCCAGCAGTTTCGGGACATTGACCTACGAGCAGTACTTC. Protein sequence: CASSFGTLTYEQYF.

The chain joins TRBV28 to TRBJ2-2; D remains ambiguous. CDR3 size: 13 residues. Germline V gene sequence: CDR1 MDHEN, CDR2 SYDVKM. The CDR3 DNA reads TGTGCGGGCGGCAGGCCAAACACCGGGGAGCTGTTTTTT. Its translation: CAGGRPNTGELFF.

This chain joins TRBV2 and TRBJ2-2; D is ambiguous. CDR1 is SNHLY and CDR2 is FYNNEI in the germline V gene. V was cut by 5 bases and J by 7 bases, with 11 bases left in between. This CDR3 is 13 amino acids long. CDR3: CASSYSWNGELFF. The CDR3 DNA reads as TGTGCCAGCAGTTACAGTTGGAACGGGGAGCTGTTTTTT.

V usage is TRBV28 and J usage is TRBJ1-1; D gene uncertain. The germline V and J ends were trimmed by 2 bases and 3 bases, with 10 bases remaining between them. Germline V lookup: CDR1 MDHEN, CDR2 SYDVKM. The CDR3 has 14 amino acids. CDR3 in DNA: TGTGCCAGCAGTTTACCGGGTGTGGACACTGAAGCTTTCTTT. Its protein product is CASSLPGVDTEAFF.

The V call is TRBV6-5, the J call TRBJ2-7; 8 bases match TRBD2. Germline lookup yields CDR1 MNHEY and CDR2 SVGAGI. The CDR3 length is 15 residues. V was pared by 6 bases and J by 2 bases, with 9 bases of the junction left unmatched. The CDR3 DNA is TGTGCCAGCAGAGAAAGCCCGGGACTAGCCTACGAGCAGTACTTC. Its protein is CASRESPGLAYEQYF.

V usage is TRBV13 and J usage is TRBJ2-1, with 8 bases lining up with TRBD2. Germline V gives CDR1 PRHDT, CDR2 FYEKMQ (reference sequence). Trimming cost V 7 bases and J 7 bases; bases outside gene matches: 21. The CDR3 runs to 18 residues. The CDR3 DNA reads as TGTGCCAGCATGCGGGTTGTGCGGGAGGAGACGTTGAGAAATGAGCAGTTCTTC. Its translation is CASMRVVREETLRNEQFF.

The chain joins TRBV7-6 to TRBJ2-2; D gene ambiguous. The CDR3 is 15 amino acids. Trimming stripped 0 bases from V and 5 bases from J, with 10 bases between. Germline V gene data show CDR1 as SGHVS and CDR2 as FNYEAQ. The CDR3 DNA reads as TGTGCCAGCAGCTTAGCCCTGAGTTTTACCGGGGAGCTGTTTTTT. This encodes CASSLALSFTGELFF.

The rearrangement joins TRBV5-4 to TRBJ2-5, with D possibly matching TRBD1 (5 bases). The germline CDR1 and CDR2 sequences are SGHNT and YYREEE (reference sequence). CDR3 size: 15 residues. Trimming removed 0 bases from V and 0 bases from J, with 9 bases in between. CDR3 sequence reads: CASSLAGRYQETQYF. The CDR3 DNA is TGTGCCAGCAGCTTGGCAGGGCGGTACCAAGAGACCCAGTACTTC.

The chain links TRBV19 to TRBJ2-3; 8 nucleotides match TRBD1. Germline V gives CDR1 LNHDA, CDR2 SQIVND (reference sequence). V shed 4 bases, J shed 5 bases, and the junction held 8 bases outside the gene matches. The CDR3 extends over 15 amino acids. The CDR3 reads CASSNRDRRIDTQYF. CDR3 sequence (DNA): TGTGCCAGTAGTAACCGGGACAGGCGAATAGATACGCAGTATTTT. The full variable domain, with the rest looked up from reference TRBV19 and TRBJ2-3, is DGGITQSPKYLFRKEGQNVTLSCEQNLNHDAMYWYRQDPGQGLRLIYYSQIVNDFQKGDIAEGYSVSREKKESFPLTVTSAQKNPTAFYLCASSNRDRRIDTQYFGPGTRLTVL.

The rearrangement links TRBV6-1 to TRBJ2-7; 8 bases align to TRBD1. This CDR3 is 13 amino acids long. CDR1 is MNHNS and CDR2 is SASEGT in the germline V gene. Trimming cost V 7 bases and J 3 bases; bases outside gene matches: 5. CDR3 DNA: TGTGCCAGCAACACCGGGACAGGCTACGAGCAGTACTTC. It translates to CASNTGTGYEQYF.

This CDR3 reads CASRMKRDTDTQYF. CDR3 bases: TGTGCAAGTCGCATGAAGCGGGACACAGATACGCAGTATTTT. The V gene is TRBV12-2, the J gene TRBJ2-3; no check of the table's D call, TRBD2, against the DNA was made. TRBV12-2 is a documented pseudogene. The CDR3 has 14 amino acids.

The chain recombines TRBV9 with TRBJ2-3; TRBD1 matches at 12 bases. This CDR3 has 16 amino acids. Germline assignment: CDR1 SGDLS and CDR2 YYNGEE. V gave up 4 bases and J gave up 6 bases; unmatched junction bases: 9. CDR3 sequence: CASSSRDRGHWDTQYF. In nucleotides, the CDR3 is TGTGCCAGCAGCTCCCGGGACAGGGGGCATTGGGATACGCAGTATTTT.

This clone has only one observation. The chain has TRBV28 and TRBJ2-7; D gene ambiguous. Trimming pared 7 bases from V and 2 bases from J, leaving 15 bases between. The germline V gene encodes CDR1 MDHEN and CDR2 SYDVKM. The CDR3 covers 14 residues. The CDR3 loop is CASIEPGLAYEQYF. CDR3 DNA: TGTGCCAGCATTGAACCCGGGCTCGCCTACGAGCAGTACTTC.

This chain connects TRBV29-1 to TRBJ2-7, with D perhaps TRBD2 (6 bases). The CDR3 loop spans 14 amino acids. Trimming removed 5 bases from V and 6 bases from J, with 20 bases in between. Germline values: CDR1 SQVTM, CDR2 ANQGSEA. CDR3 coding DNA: TGCAGCGTTACACGGGACTTACGGCCCTTCGAGCAGTACTTC. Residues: CSVTRDLRPFEQYF.

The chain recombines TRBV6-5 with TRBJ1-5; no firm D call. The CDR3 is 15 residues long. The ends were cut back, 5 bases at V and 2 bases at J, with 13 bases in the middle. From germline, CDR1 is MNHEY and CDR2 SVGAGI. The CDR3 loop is CASSRIGGGNQPQHF. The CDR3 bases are TGTGCCAGCAGTCGCATAGGCGGGGGCAATCAGCCCCAGCATTTT.

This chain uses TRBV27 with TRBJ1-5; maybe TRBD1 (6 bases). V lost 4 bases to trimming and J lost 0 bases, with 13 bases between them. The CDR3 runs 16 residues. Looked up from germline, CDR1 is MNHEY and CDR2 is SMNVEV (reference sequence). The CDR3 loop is CASSSNKQGSNQPQHF. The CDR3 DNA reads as TGTGCCAGCAGTTCAAACAAACAGGGTAGCAATCAGCCCCAGCATTTT.

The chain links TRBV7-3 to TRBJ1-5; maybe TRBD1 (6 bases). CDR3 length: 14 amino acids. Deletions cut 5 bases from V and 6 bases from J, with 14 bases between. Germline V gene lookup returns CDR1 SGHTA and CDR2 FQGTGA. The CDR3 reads CASSETGAPQPQHF. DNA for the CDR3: TGTGCCAGCAGCGAAACGGGGGCCCCTCAGCCCCAGCATTTT.

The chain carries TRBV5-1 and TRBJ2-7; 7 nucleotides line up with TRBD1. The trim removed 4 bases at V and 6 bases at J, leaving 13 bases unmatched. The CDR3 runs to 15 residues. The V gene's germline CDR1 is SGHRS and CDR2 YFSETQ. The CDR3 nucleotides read TGCGCCAGCAGCGGAACCTCACAGGGGATGGGCGAGCAGTACTTC. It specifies CASSGTSQGMGEQYF.

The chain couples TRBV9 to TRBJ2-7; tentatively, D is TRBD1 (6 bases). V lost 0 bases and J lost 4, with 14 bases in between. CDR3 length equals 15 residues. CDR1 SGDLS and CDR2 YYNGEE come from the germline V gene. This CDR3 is CASSVASATGYEQYF. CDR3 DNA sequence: TGTGCCAGCAGCGTAGCATCTGCGACAGGTTACGAGCAGTACTTC.

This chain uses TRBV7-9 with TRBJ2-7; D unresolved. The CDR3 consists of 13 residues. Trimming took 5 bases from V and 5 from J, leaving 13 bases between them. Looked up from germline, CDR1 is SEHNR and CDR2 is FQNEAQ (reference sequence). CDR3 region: CASSHSSRNEQYF. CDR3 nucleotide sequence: TGTGCCAGCAGCCATTCTAGTAGGAACGAGCAGTACTTC.

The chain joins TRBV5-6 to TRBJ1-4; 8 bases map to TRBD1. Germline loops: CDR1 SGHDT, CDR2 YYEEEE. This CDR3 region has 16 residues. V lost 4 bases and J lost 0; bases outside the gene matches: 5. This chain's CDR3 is CASSATGGATNEKLFF. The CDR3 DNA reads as TGTGCCAGCAGCGCAACAGGGGGAGCAACTAATGAAAAACTGTTTTTT.